This T cell receptor beta chain was recorded in a study of blood T cell repertoires in COVID-19. At the level of the study: Specimens from acute and convalescent COVID-19 originated in the United States, Italy and Spain. The cDNA or gDNA used as material had been derived from T cells, B-cell-depleted T cells, or PBMCs.

Original processing notes: Estimation of nucleated cell counts relied on the amplification of reference gene primers. Produced via immunoSEQ multiplex PCR; TCRdb's table is partial and in-frame only. V, J and clone size derive from that table, while D and trimming were established from the DNA sequence. Found here are roughly 100,000 clones, about 72% of them singletons; the top ten hold 7.5% to 10%. The receptor was derived from a man between 60 and 75 years old with active or convalescent COVID-19. Specimen: peripheral blood.

This chain's CDR3 is CAWGGTGYTGELFF. The DNA for the CDR3 is TGTGCCTGGGGGGGAACAGGGTACACCGGGGAGCTGTTTTTT. The chain recombines TRBV30 with TRBJ2-2, with a possible D match to TRBD1 (6 bases). Germline CDR1 is GTSNPN and CDR2 is SVGIG (reference sequence). Trimming pared 5 bases from V and 3 bases from J, leaving 13 bases between. The CDR3 consists of 14 residues. Full variable domain (remainder filled in from reference TRBV30 and TRBJ2-2): SQTIHQWPATLVQPVGSPLSLECTVEGTSNPNLYWYRQAAGRGLQLLFYSVGIGQISSEVPQNLSASRPQDRQFILSSKKLLLSDSGFYLCAWGGTGYTGELFFGEGSRLTVL.